Listed below are T cell receptor beta chains from one sample, sequenced in a study of T cell responses to AZD1222 COVID-19 vaccine. Measured with immunoSEQ multiplex PCR; TCRdb has only the in-frame clones, and not every one. Here the sample spans around 140,000 clones, roughly nine tenths being singletons. Material: peripheral blood, obtained on day 0 of AZD1222 vaccination. The source of these receptors is an adult in good health. Each CDR3 is given with its conserved first and last residue. Fields, in order: CDR3 DNA, CDR3 protein, D gene, J gene, clone size, V gene. The D gene is left open where the match is weak. A row's size may be missing; if present it is once, few, many or a size class.

DNA: TGTGCCACCAGCAAGGGACCGAACAATCAGCCCCAGCATTTT
CDR3: CATSKGPNNQPQHF
D: .
J: TRBJ1-5
size: .
V: TRBV15

DNA: TGTGCCAGTAGTATTCTTCGTGTAAGTGAAACTAATGAAAAACTGTTTTTT
CDR3: CASSILRVSETNEKLFF
D: .
J: TRBJ1-4
size: .
V: TRBV19

DNA: TGTGCCAGCAGCCACTCCGGGACTCCCCCTTCCGAGCAGTACTTC
CDR3: CASSHSGTPPSEQYF
D: .
J: TRBJ2-7
size: .
V: TRBV4-2

DNA: TGCGCCAGCAGTGATTACGGCCAGGGCCGTTTTGGCGTCAATGAGCAGTTCTTC
CDR3: CASSDYGQGRFGVNEQFF
D: .
J: TRBJ2-1
size: once
V: TRBV10-2

DNA: TGTGCCAGCAGGACGACGGGCGCTAGAGAAAAACTGTTTTTT
CDR3: CASRTTGAREKLFF
D: .
J: TRBJ1-4
size: .
V: TRBV6-5

DNA: TGTGCCACCGGTGGAGGGTTCGATCGTGCCCAAGAGACCCAGTACTTC
CDR3: CATGGGFDRAQETQYF
D: .
J: TRBJ2-5
size: .
V: TRBV3-1/TRBV3-2

DNA: TGTGCCAGCAGTATAGGGCCAGGGTGGGAGCCCCAGCATTTT
CDR3: CASSIGPGWEPQHF
D: .
J: TRBJ1-5
size: .
V: TRBV19

DNA: TGTGCCAGCAGTTTAGGCACCAACACTGAAGCTTTCTTT
CDR3: CASSLGTNTEAFF
D: .
J: TRBJ1-1
size: once
V: TRBV27

DNA: TGTGCCAGCAGTTACAATGAGCAGTTCTTC
CDR3: CASSYNEQFF
D: .
J: TRBJ2-1
size: .
V: TRBV28

DNA: TGTGCCACCAGCAGTTGGGACAGGGTGGCTGGGGCCAACGTCCTGACTTTC
CDR3: CATSSWDRVAGANVLTF
D: TRBD1
J: TRBJ2-6
size: .
V: TRBV15

DNA: TGTGCCAGCAGTCCCGGGACAGGAACCTACGAGCAGTACTTC
CDR3: CASSPGTGTYEQYF
D: TRBD1
J: TRBJ2-7
size: .
V: TRBV7-2

DNA: TGTGCCAGCAGCTCGGACAGGGTTCATAGCACAGATACGCAGTATTTT
CDR3: CASSSDRVHSTDTQYF
D: TRBD1
J: TRBJ2-3
size: .
V: TRBV5-6

DNA: TGTGCCAGCAGCCACCGTGCCCTCGGCAATGAGCAGTTCTTC
CDR3: CASSHRALGNEQFF
D: .
J: TRBJ2-1
size: .
V: TRBV7-9

DNA: TGTGCCAGCAGTTACTCGTTTGGGACAGGGGCCAATGAGCAGTTCTTC
CDR3: CASSYSFGTGANEQFF
D: TRBD1
J: TRBJ2-1
size: .
V: TRBV6-5

DNA: TGTGCCAGCAGCTCGCGACAGGTCCACGAGCAGTACTTC
CDR3: CASSSRQVHEQYF
D: .
J: TRBJ2-7
size: .
V: TRBV5-5

DNA: TGTGCCAGCTCACCGGTAGGGGGCGTAAGCTACACCTTC
CDR3: CASSPVGGVSYTF
D: TRBD1
J: TRBJ1-2
size: .
V: TRBV18

DNA: TGTGCCAGCAGCTTACTGGGGGACCTCTACACCTTC
CDR3: CASSLLGDLYTF
D: .
J: TRBJ1-2
size: .
V: TRBV7-3

DNA: TGTGCCAGCAGCTTCGAGCAGGGGTACGAGCAGTACTTC
CDR3: CASSFEQGYEQYF
D: .
J: TRBJ2-7
size: once
V: TRBV7-9

DNA: TGTGCCAGCAGTGCACACACCGGGGAGCTGTTTTTT
CDR3: CASSAHTGELFF
D: .
J: TRBJ2-2
size: .
V: TRBV6-4

DNA: TGTGCCAGCAGGGAGGGGGGCCACTCCACAGATACGCAGTATTTT
CDR3: CASREGGHSTDTQYF
D: .
J: TRBJ2-3
size: .
V: TRBV5-4

DNA: TGCGCCAGCAGCTTGGACGCTCCCAGGACAACCACCTCCTACGAGCAGTACTTC
CDR3: CASSLDAPRTTTSYEQYF
D: .
J: TRBJ2-7
size: .
V: TRBV5-1

DNA: TGTGCCAGCAGCAGTACCGGGACTAGCGCTTTCCAAGAGACCCAGTACTTC
CDR3: CASSSTGTSAFQETQYF
D: TRBD2
J: TRBJ2-5
size: .
V: TRBV5-4